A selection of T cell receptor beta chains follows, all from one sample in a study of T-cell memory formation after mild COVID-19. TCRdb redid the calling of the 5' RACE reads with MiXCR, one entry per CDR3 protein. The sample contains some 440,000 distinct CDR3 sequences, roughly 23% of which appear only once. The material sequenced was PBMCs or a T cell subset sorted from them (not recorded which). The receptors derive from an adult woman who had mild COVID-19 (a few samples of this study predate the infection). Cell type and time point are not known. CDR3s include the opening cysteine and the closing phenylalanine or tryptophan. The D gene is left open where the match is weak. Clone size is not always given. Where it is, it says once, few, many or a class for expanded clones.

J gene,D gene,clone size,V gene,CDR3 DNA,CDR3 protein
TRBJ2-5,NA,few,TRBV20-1,TGCAGTGCACGGGCCGCGCCAGAGACCCAGTACTTC,CSARAAPETQYF
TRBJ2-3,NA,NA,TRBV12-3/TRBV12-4,TGTGCCAGCAGTTTAATTGCAACAGATACGCAGTATTTT,CASSLIATDTQYF
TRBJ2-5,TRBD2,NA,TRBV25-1,TGTGCCAGCAGTGAACCGGGGGGATGGGAGACCCAGTACTTC,CASSEPGGWETQYF
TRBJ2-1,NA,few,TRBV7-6,TGTGCCAGCAGCACTTATACCAATGAGCAGTTCTTC,CASSTYTNEQFF
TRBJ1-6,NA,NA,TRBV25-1,TGTGCCAGCAGTCAAGGAGGGAACTATAATTCACCCCTCCACTTT,CASSQGGNYNSPLHF
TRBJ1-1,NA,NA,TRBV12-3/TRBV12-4,TGTGCCAGCAGTGCTGACGGACGTGCTGAAGCTTTCTTT,CASSADGRAEAFF
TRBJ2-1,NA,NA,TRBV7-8,TGTGCCAGCAGCCCCAAAGGCGGGATTTACAATGAGCAGTTCTTC,CASSPKGGIYNEQFF
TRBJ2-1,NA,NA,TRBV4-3,TGCGCCAGCAGCCAAGAGCTAGCTTCGAATGAGCAGTTCTTC,CASSQELASNEQFF
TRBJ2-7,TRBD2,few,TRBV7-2,TGTGCCAGCAGCCGATCTAGCGGGACGGGGGGCGAGCAGTACTTC,CASSRSSGTGGEQYF
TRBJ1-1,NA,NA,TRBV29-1,TGCAGCGTTTGGGACGAGGTCACTGAAGCTTTCTTT,CSVWDEVTEAFF
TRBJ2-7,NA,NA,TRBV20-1,TGCAGTGCTAGGAACCCGGCGGGGTCCGAGGAGCAGTACTTC,CSARNPAGSEEQYF
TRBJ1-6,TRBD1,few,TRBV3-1,TGTGCCAGCGGTAGGGGGCCCTTGACCCTCCACTTT,CASGRGPLTLHF
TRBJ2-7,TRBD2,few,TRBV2,TGTGCCAGCAAATACTCCCCGGTTAGCGGGGACTCATACGAGCAGTACTTC,CASKYSPVSGDSYEQYF
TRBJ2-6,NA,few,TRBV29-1,TGCAGCGTTGAAACATCGCGACCGGAGGTCTCTGGGGCCAACGTCCTGACTTTC,CSVETSRPEVSGANVLTF
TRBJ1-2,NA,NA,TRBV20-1,TGCAGTGCGGGAGAGGGGGTTAACTATGGCTACACCTTC,CSAGEGVNYGYTF
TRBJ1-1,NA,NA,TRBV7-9,TGTGCCAGCAGCTTAACCGGGGGTGGAAAAAACACTGAAGCTTTCTTT,CASSLTGGGKNTEAFF
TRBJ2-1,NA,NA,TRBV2,TGTGCCTCTACTTACTCTCAGGGACTCTCCTACAATGAGCAGTTCTTC,CASTYSQGLSYNEQFF
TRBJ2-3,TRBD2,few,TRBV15,TGTGCCACCAGCAGATTAAGGGGACTAGCGGGAGATACGCAGTATTTT,CATSRLRGLAGDTQYF
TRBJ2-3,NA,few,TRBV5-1,TGCGCCAGCAGCTCAGGGGACTTACTAGGTACGCAGTATTTT,CASSSGDLLGTQYF
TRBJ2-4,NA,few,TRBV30,TGTGCCCGCCGGGAACTAGCCAAAAACATTCAGTACTTC,CARRELAKNIQYF
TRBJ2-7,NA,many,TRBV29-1,TGCAGCGTTGCCGACTACGAGCAGTACTTC,CSVADYEQYF
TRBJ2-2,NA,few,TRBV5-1,TGCGCCAGCGCGAGTTATGGCGGGCTGAACACCGGGGAGCTGTTTTTT,CASASYGGLNTGELFF
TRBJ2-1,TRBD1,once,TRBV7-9,TGTGCCAGCAGCTTAGGAGAAGCAGGGGGCCATAGGGAAGAGCAGTTCTTC,CASSLGEAGGHREEQFF
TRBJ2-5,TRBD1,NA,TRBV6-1,TGTGCCAGCATTCTTACAGGGGGACGCGCGGAGACCCAGTACTTC,CASILTGGRAETQYF
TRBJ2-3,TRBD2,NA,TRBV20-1,TGCAGTTCACATAGCGGGGTGGATACGCAGTATTTT,CSSHSGVDTQYF
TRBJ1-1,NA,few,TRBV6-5,TGTGCCAGCAGTCCGACGAACACTGAAGCTTTCTTT,CASSPTNTEAFF
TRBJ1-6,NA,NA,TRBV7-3,TGTGCCAGCAGCGCAAACGCCAACAGGGACTCACCCCTCCACTTT,CASSANANRDSPLHF
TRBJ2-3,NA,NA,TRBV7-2,TGTGCCAGCAGCTCGGGGCTAACTCCGGGGCAGTATTTT,CASSSGLTPGQYF
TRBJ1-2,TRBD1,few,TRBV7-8,TGTGCCAGCAGCTTAGACCAGGGGGAAGATGGCTACACCTTC,CASSLDQGEDGYTF
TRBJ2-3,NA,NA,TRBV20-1,TGCAGTGCTCCTATGGTAGCCGGTCGCACAGATACGCAGTATTTT,CSAPMVAGRTDTQYF
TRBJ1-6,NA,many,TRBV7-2,TGTGCCAGCAGCTTCCAGTCTAATAATTCACCCCTCCACTTT,CASSFQSNNSPLHF
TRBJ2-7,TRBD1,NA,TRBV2,TGTGCCAGCAACTACGACAGGGTGAACGAGCAGTACTTC,CASNYDRVNEQYF
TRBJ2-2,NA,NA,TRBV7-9,TGTGCCAGCAGCTTTGGGGAAACCGGGGAGCTGTTTTTT,CASSFGETGELFF
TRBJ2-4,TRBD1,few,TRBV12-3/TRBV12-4,TGTGCCAGCAGTTTATCGGGGACAGGGACGACCAAAAACATTCAGTACTTC,CASSLSGTGTTKNIQYF
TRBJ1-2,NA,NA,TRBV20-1,TGCAGTGCTTGGGAGCCCGCGGGCTACACCTTC,CSAWEPAGYTF
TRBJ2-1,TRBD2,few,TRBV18,TGTGCCAGCTCGCCGACTAGCGGGTACAATGAGCAGTTCTTC,CASSPTSGYNEQFF
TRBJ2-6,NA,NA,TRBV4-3,TGCGCCAGCAGCCAAGACCTTGGGACCCCATCTGGGGCCAACGTCCTGACTTTC,CASSQDLGTPSGANVLTF
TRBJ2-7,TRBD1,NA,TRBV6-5,TGTGCCAGCAGCCAAACAGGGGCTGTAGGCCTGCTCTACGAGCAGTACTTC,CASSQTGAVGLLYEQYF
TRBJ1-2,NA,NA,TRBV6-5,TGTGCCAGCAGGCGGGGTACGGATGGCTACACCTTC,CASRRGTDGYTF
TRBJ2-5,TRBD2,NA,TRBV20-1,TGCAGTGCTAGAGATCATGGAAGGACTAGCGGGGCGTACCAAGAGACCCAGTACTTC,CSARDHGRTSGAYQETQYF
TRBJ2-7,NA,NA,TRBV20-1,TGCAGTGCTGTTACGGGGTTATCCCCCCTAGCCGAGCAGTACTTC,CSAVTGLSPLAEQYF
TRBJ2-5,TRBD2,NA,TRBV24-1,TGTGCCACCAGTGATCCCCGTGGGGAGGGAGAGACCCAGTACTTC,CATSDPRGEGETQYF
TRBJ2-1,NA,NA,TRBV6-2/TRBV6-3,TGTGCCAGCAAAAGGTTTGTTATCAATGAGCAGTTCTTC,CASKRFVINEQFF
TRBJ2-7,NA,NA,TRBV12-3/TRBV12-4,TGTGCCAGCAGTTTAGTAGTGGGGATATTACAGTACGAGCAGTACTTC,CASSLVVGILQYEQYF
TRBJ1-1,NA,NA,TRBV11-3,TGTGCCAGCAGCTCCTCGGACCGAGATGAAGCTTTCTTT,CASSSSDRDEAFF
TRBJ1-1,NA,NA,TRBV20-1,TGCAGTGCTCGGGACCTGAGGGCTGAAGCTTTCTTT,CSARDLRAEAFF
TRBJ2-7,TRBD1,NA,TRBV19,TGTGCCAGTAGTATAGGGGTAGGGACAGGGTTCTCCTACGAGCAGTACTTC,CASSIGVGTGFSYEQYF
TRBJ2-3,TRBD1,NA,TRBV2,TGTGCCAGCAGTGAAGCACAGGGGACCGTGGCGCAGTATTTT,CASSEAQGTVAQYF
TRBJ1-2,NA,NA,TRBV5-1,TGCGCCAGCAGCTCCTCGACCGGGAACTATGGCTACACCTTC,CASSSSTGNYGYTF
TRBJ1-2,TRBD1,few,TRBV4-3,TGCGCCAGCAGCCAACTGACAGGGACCCCGGGCGGCTACACCTTC,CASSQLTGTPGGYTF
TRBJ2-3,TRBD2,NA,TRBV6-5,TGTGCCAGCAGCCAGGCGGGGGGATATACAGATACGCAGTATTTT,CASSQAGGYTDTQYF
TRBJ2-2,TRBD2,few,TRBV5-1,TGCGCCAGCAGCTCCGCGGGGGACCCAAACACCGGGGAGCTGTTTTTT,CASSSAGDPNTGELFF
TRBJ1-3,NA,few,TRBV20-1,TGCAGTGCTCAGGACAGAAGCCCTGGAAACACCATATATTTT,CSAQDRSPGNTIYF
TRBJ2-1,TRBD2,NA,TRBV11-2,TGTGCCAGCAGTAGACTAGCGGGAGTTGTGAACAATGAGCAGTTCTTC,CASSRLAGVVNNEQFF
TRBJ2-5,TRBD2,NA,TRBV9,TGTGCCAGCAGCGCGGGACTAGCGGGAGGGGGAGAGACCCAGTACTTC,CASSAGLAGGGETQYF
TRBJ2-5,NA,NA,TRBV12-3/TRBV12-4,TGTGCCAGCAGTTTAAGGGTCTTAGAAGAGACCCAGTACTTC,CASSLRVLEETQYF
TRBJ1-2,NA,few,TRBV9,TGTGCCAGCAGCGTGGCACCAAACACAGGGAACTATGGCTACACCTTC,CASSVAPNTGNYGYTF